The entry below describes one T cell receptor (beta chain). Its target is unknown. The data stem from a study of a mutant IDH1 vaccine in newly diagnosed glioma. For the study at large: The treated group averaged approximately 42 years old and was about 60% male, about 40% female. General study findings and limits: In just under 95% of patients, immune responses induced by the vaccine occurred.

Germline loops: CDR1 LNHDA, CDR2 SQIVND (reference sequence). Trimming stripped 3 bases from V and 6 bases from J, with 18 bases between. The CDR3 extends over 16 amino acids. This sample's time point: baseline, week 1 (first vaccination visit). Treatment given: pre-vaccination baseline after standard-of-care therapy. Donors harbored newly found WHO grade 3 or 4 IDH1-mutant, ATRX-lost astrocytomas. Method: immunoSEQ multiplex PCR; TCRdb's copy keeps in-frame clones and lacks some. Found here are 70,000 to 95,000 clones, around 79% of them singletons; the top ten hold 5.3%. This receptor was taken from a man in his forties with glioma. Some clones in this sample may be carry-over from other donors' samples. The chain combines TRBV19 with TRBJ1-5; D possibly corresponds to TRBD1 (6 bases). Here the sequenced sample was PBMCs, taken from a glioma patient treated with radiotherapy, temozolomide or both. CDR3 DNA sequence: TGTGCCAGTAGTATCCTCGCGGGACACTTGCGTCAGCCCCAGCATTTT. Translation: CASSILAGHLRQPQHF. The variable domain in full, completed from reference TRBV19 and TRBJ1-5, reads DGGITQSPKYLFRKEGQNVTLSCEQNLNHDAMYWYRQDPGQGLRLIYYSQIVNDFQKGDIAEGYSVSREKKESFPLTVTSAQKNPTAFYLCASSILAGHLRQPQHFGDGTRLSIL.